A selection of T cell receptor beta chains follows, all from one sample in a study of blood T cell repertoires in COVID-19. Assay: immunoSEQ multiplex PCR; the TCRdb copy retains only in-frame clones and omits some. The sample has some 350,000 clones, around 91% seen once. The specimen sequenced was peripheral blood. Receptors were obtained from a woman under 30 who had recovered from COVID-19. CDR3s include the opening cysteine and the closing phenylalanine or tryptophan. The D gene is left open where the match is weak. A clone size is listed for some rows: how often the clone was seen (once, few, many), or a class if it is expanded.

D,size,J,V,DNA,CDR3
TRBD2,-,TRBJ2-3,TRBV20-1,TGCAGTGCTAGTCCTAGCGGGAGTGCAGATACGCAGTATTTT,CSASPSGSADTQYF
-,-,TRBJ2-1,TRBV3-1/TRBV3-2,TGTGCCAGCAGCCAGGATCGCTGGAGGGAAGCCTTGAATGAGCAGTTCTTC,CASSQDRWREALNEQFF
-,-,TRBJ2-1,TRBV12-2,TGTGCAAGTCGCCCAGCACCGGGGATGAACAATGAGCAGTTCTTC,CASRPAPGMNNEQFF
TRBD1,few,TRBJ2-1,TRBV10-2,TGCGCCAGCAGCCTGGGGAGAGAGGGGGCAGGTCATGGGAATGAGCAGTTCTTC,CASSLGREGAGHGNEQFF
TRBD2,-,TRBJ2-3,TRBV7-2,TGTGCCAGCAGTTCTAGCGGGAGGGCCCGGAGCACAGATACGCAGTATTTT,CASSSSGRARSTDTQYF
-,-,TRBJ2-6,TRBV5-6,TGTGCCAGCAGCCAAGATAGCTCTGGGGCCAACGTCCTGACTTTC,CASSQDSSGANVLTF
-,-,TRBJ2-1,TRBV27,TGTGCCAGCAGTTCCGGCGGAGGCTCCTACAATGAGCAGTTCTTC,CASSSGGGSYNEQFF
TRBD1,-,TRBJ1-1,TRBV5-5,TGTGCCAGCAGCCCCCCACAGGGGTATTACACTGAAGCTTTCTTT,CASSPPQGYYTEAFF
TRBD2,once,TRBJ2-3,TRBV11-2,TGTGCCAGCAGCCTTCTAGCGGGAGGGATGCCAGATACGCAGTATTTT,CASSLLAGGMPDTQYF
TRBD2,-,TRBJ2-2,TRBV11-2,TGTGCCAGCAGCTTAATCATGCTAGCGGGACGGGCCGGGGAGCTGTTTTTT,CASSLIMLAGRAGELFF
-,-,TRBJ2-2,TRBV3-1/TRBV3-2,TGTGCCAGCAGCCAAGGGGGGGGCCCATACACCGGGGAGCTGTTTTTT,CASSQGGGPYTGELFF
TRBD2,-,TRBJ2-2,TRBV4-3,TGCGCCAGCAGCCAAGCGGTGACTAGCGGGAGTGCAGGCACCGGGGAGCTGTTTTTT,CASSQAVTSGSAGTGELFF
-,few,TRBJ2-5,TRBV30,TGTGCCTGGAGTGTACGGGAGACCCAGTACTTC,CAWSVRETQYF
TRBD1,-,TRBJ1-2,TRBV29-1,TGCAGCGTTGGATCTTCAGGGGGGTTCTGGGGCTACACCTTC,CSVGSSGGFWGYTF
TRBD1,-,TRBJ2-3,TRBV27,TGTGCCAGCAGTCCCCCCACACAGGGGGCAGAAGATACGCAGTATTTT,CASSPPTQGAEDTQYF
-,-,TRBJ2-3,TRBV19,TGTGCCAGTAGTACCTCAGGGGTGCCAGATACGCAGTATTTT,CASSTSGVPDTQYF
-,-,TRBJ1-5,TRBV1,TGCACCAGCAGCCAAGATCCCGGACAGGGGGCGCGCGGGGATAGCAATCAGCCCCAGCATTTT,CTSSQDPGQGARGDSNQPQHF
TRBD2,-,TRBJ2-1,TRBV12-5,TGTGCTAGTGGGACACTTAGCGGGAGCTCCTACAATGAGCAGTTCTTC,CASGTLSGSSYNEQFF
TRBD2,-,TRBJ2-1,TRBV11-3,TGTGCCAGCAGCCCAGCAGAGGGAGGGAACAATGAGCAGTTCTTC,CASSPAEGGNNEQFF
TRBD1,-,TRBJ1-4,TRBV11-3,TGTGCCAGCAGCCCAATGGACAGGGGTACTAATGAAAAACTGTTTTTT,CASSPMDRGTNEKLFF
-,-,TRBJ2-2,TRBV7-9,TGTGCCAGCAGTTCCTCGGGCGGGTATAACACCGGGGAGCTGTTTTTT,CASSSSGGYNTGELFF
TRBD2,-,TRBJ2-3,TRBV9,TGTGCCAGCAGCGGGAGCGGGAGTTGGACAGATACGCAGTATTTT,CASSGSGSWTDTQYF
-,-,TRBJ2-5,TRBV2,TGTGCCAGCCTCCGGGACTTTCAAGAGACCCAGTACTTC,CASLRDFQETQYF
TRBD2,-,TRBJ2-5,TRBV6-2/TRBV6-3,TGTGCCAGCAGTCCCAGCGGGAGTCCCATGGGGCAGACCCAGTACTTC,CASSPSGSPMGQTQYF
-,once,TRBJ2-1,TRBV4-3,TGCGCCAGCAGCCCCCGACTGGCGGGAAGCTCCTACAATGAGCAGTTCTTC,CASSPRLAGSSYNEQFF
TRBD1,-,TRBJ2-4,TRBV19,TGTGCCAGTAGTGTGGGACAGGGGCCAGGAAACATTCAGTACTTC,CASSVGQGPGNIQYF
-,once,TRBJ1-1,TRBV10-2,TGCGCCAGCAGTAAACTCGAGGCGAACACTGAAGCTTTCTTT,CASSKLEANTEAFF
-,-,TRBJ2-3,TRBV11-3,TGTGCCAGCAGCCCCCAGGGCGGGATAAGCACAGATACGCAGTATTTT,CASSPQGGISTDTQYF
TRBD1,-,TRBJ2-5,TRBV10-3,TGTGCCATCAGCCGGGACAGCGAAGAGACCCAGTACTTC,CAISRDSEETQYF
TRBD1,-,TRBJ1-3,TRBV7-2,TGTGCCAGCAGCTTAGCGGGACAGAGCTCTGGAAACACCATATATTTT,CASSLAGQSSGNTIYF
TRBD2,-,TRBJ2-2,TRBV24-1,TGTGCCACCAGTGATTTATCTAGCGGGAGAGACACCGGGGAGCTGTTTTTT,CATSDLSSGRDTGELFF
TRBD1,-,TRBJ1-2,TRBV28,TGTGCCAGCAGGTCTACGGGACAGGGAGGTCTGGACTATGGCTACACCTTC,CASRSTGQGGLDYGYTF
TRBD1,-,TRBJ2-5,TRBV5-1,TGCGCCAGCAGCACGGCCGGGACAGAACAAGAGACCCAGTACTTC,CASSTAGTEQETQYF
TRBD2,-,TRBJ2-1,TRBV6-5,TGTGCCAGCAGCCTAGCGGGCCACTACAATGAGCAGTTCTTC,CASSLAGHYNEQFF
TRBD2,-,TRBJ2-2,TRBV6-5,TGTGCCACCCGCGGGCGGGAGGGCCCCACCGGGGAGCTGTTTTTT,CATRGREGPTGELFF
TRBD1,-,TRBJ1-5,TRBV6-5,TGTGCCAGCACCCCCTCGGGACAGGGCAATCAGCCCCAGCATTTT,CASTPSGQGNQPQHF
-,-,TRBJ1-5,TRBV18,TGTGCCAGCTCACCATCGGGACACTATAGCAATCAGCCCCAGCATTTT,CASSPSGHYSNQPQHF
-,-,TRBJ1-6,TRBV9,TGTGCCAGCAGCGTAGACACCAATTCACCCCTCCACTTT,CASSVDTNSPLHF
-,-,TRBJ1-4,TRBV30,TGTGCCTGGAGAGAATATAGGGTGGGGGCACGGAATGAAAAACTGTTTTTT,CAWREYRVGARNEKLFF